This TCR beta chain was retrieved from a study of T-cell reconstitution after alpha-beta-depleted transplantation in children. Preparation of the TCRbeta library was carried out with unique molecular identifiers. MiXCR was run by TCRdb on the PCR reads, yielding one entry per CDR3 protein. Found here are approximately 350,000 distinct CDR3 sequences, 10% of them singletons; the top ten hold 2% to 3%. CDR1 SGDLS and CDR2 YYNGEE come from the germline V gene. The CDR3 spans 16 residues. V shed 2 bases and J 6 bases; nucleotides not matched to a gene: 7. This material consisted of PBMCs from the stem cell graft donor, taken from the stem cell graft. This TCR came from a human donor who donated a stem cell graft to a child with acute lymphoblastic leukemia. This rearrangement joins TRBV9 to TRBJ2-1, with 11 bases identical to TRBD2. CDR3 sequence reads: CASSVAVAGGPNEQFF. The DNA for the CDR3 is TGTGCCAGCAGCGTGGCAGTAGCGGGAGGGCCCAATGAGCAGTTCTTC.